The clone carrying this T cell receptor beta chain was observed a single time. The data were obtained in a study of T cell responses to AZD1222 COVID-19 vaccine. Germline V gives CDR1 MNHEY, CDR2 SVGAGI. This CDR3 spans 13 amino acids. The V gene lost 6 bases and the J gene lost 1 base, with 9 bases spanning the gap. Data came from immunoSEQ multiplex PCR; TCRdb stores just in-frame clones and leaves some out. The table includes 95,000 to 110,000 clones, around 90% detected once. The specimen was peripheral blood, collected on day 0 of AZD1222 vaccination. This receptor was identified in an adult in good health. V is TRBV6-5 and J is TRBJ2-5; D is possibly TRBD2 (7 bases). In DNA, the CDR3 is TGTGCCAGCAGGCGGGGGCGCCAAGAGACCCAGTACTTC. Residues: CASRRGRQETQYF.